The present T cell receptor beta chain was sequenced within a study of cytomegalovirus exposure and HLA in healthy donors (dated by TCRdb to about 2017). At the level of the whole study: An earlier analysis of fewer than 750 of the donors reported 250 to 350 Gb of sequence data and 117 million unique TCR beta sequences obtained from around 170 million T cells. About 300 gigabases of sequencing data and around 80 million unique TCR sequences made up an early release that covered approximately 620 HLA-typed donors. Of the roughly 420 genotyped donors, approximately 80% were placed in the genetic ancestry cluster associated with self-reported Caucasian donors. The aim of the study was to test whether cataloging public T cell receptors could identify signatures of past pathogen exposure. Using immunosequencing, the study profiled T cell repertoires from about 620 subjects and related those repertoires to cytomegalovirus serostatus. Along with the roughly 670-subject first cohort, a separate validation cohort of around 110 different subjects was used. The study combined high-throughput TCR immunosequencing, statistical association of individual TCRs with disease status, and machine learning to predict cytomegalovirus infection status. A later analysis re-examined previously published TCR beta repertoires from hundreds of donors and added high-resolution HLA genotyping to investigate patterns of TCR occurrence. Rather than drawing on any new phenotypic data, the later analysis identified candidate immune exposures from TCR beta sequences and the way those sequences occurred across donors. In an earlier analysis of more than 550 of the donors, high-throughput TCR beta sequencing was used to judge whether each TCR beta V gene segment behaved as functional or pseudogenic. Donor age, sex, ethnicity and CMV serostatus were collected together with the repertoire data. In a later genetic analysis, genome-wide SNP genotypes for about 55% of the roughly 700 donors were used, and that subset was treated as a discovery cohort. Every discovery cohort repertoire had been produced on one sequencing platform. HLA typing covered class I and class II loci at four-digit resolution. The number of donors typed differed by locus, with roughly 620-630 for A, B, C, DRB1 and DQB1, more than 500 for DQA1, 606 for DPA1, and roughly 450 for DPB1. A few DR-DQ haplotypes were treated as single units for association and clustering because of strong linkage in the cohort. Among under 450 genotyped donors of the cohort, an average of approximately 240,000 unique TCR beta nucleotide sequences were sequenced per donor, about a sixth of them non-productive.

The cohort comprised 550 to 700 healthy bone marrow donors. At the time of sampling, every cohort member was nominally healthy, though immune exposures that went unrecorded were likely present. The donor was CMV seropositive and belonged to the group of a few hundred seropositive cohort members. A peripheral blood sample was provided by each donor, and peripheral blood mononuclear cells were used for TCR beta sequencing. Genomic DNA was extracted from the blood cell samples with the Qiagen DNeasy Blood Extraction Kit. The library relied on the immunoSEQ multiplex PCR assay. The multiplex PCR relied on a mix of 60 forward primers for TCR Vbeta segments and 13 reverse primers for TCR Jbeta segments. Amplification of the CDR3 region of rearranged TCR beta genes was performed with a multiplex PCR assay on genomic DNA. The Illumina HiSeq System was used to sequence the amplified TCR beta libraries as 87-base-pair reads. For the original study's pipeline: Across the 640 or so repertoires, a later analysis counted tens of millions of unique TCR beta chains, approximately 12 million of which were shared by at least two donors. Raw reads were error-corrected and collapsed into unique sequences by a nearest-neighbor algorithm in which closely related sequences were merged to remove PCR and sequencing errors. V, D and J gene segments were assigned by aligning CDR3 sequences to IMGT reference sequences. For a sequence to be retained, a match of at least six nucleotides was required to both a V gene segment and a J gene segment. A rearrangement counted as productive if the CDR3 had no stop codons and remained in frame with V and J, and every other rearrangement counted as non-productive. CDR3 was defined according to IMGT convention as the region running from the second conserved V-encoded cysteine to the conserved J-encoded phenylalanine. The earlier analysis of 587 of the donors excluded any sequence lacking an unambiguous match to a single V gene segment. In an earlier analysis of a few hundred of the donors, a V segment was called functional when productive rearrangements were above 56.7%, and segregating when the standard deviation between donors exceeded 5%. A statistical classification framework was built for diagnosing cytomegalovirus status from the catalog of TCR beta chain sequences. In a later analysis, TCR nucleotide sequences were compared against IMGT/GENE-DB human TR gene sequences so that V and J genes could be assigned. A later analysis assigned CDR3 sequences and most-parsimonious VDJ recombination scenarios with the TCRdist pipeline. A later analysis defined each TCR beta chain by its CDR3 amino acid sequence plus V-gene family, and excluded reads lacking a unique V-gene family. To address suspected cross-contamination and a sequencing artifact, a later analysis removed 592 highly shared, low-generation-probability nucleotide sequences. In a later analysis, a clonal expansion index for each public chain was calculated from normalized within-repertoire ranks of inferred template counts. In a later analysis, generation probabilities were computed with a VDJ recombination model fitted to out-of-frame rearrangements, and the resulting probabilities were checked against IGoR. Hypergeometric tests were used in a later analysis to score TCR-TCR, TCR-HLA and TCR-CMV co-occurrence, with a repertoire-size bias correction applied to the TCR pairs. In a later analysis, false discovery rates were estimated by permuting HLA or CMV assignments 20 times. A later analysis grouped co-occurring TCRs with DBSCAN, adding TCRdist sequence similarity when clustering within HLA-allele-positive subsets. For co-occurrence clustering, repertoires with fewer than 30,000 or more than 120,000 public chains were excluded, along with 4 to 6 repertoires with anomalous nucleotide sharing. Sourced from immuneACCESS, this table was stored by TCRdb with only in-frame sequences that have V and J called. A share of the clones is absent; for the studies checked, an unresolved V gene accounts for under half, and the remainder has no known explanation. V and J calls plus clone size are reproduced from that table; the DNA served to infer D and trimming. This sample gives tens of thousands of clones in total; 86% of them show up just once. The ten biggest clones cover over 10% of the sample.

The research as a whole found: In both the original and validation cohorts, the classifier was reported to diagnose cytomegalovirus status with high specificity and sensitivity. According to a later analysis, most CMV-associated TCR beta chains appeared to be HLA-restricted, and the HLA associations seemed to be driven largely by CMV exposure. Because HLA typing was unavailable for some donors at each locus, only the typed subset was used in association tests. A later analysis reported that several top co-occurrence clusters appeared linked to parvovirus B19, influenza, CMV and Epstein-Barr virus. According to a later analysis, TCR association rates differed among HLA loci, with DRB1 alleles showing the most associated TCRs and HLA-C alleles showing the fewest. In a later genetic analysis, a missense DCLRE1C variant was associated with V-gene and J-gene trimming of TCR beta chains, and the association was replicated in an independent cohort. A further reported finding was that TCR beta sequences accurately predicted the HLA-A and HLA-B alleles for most subjects in the first cohort. The earlier analysis of approximately 540 of the donors excluded roughly 17 rarely observed V segments, including chromosome 9 orphons, because counts were too low. A later genetic analysis reported fewer N-insertions in productive TCRs among donors in an Asian-associated ancestry cluster than the roughly 700-donor mean. Linkage disequilibrium might explain the correlated functional status among segregating V segments, but an unknown experimental factor could not be excluded. The cohort was sequenced for TCR beta chains only, and without alpha or paired-chain data the features that could be detected were limited. According to the authors, the approach could potentially be generalized to other disease states and immunological phenotypes. Most TCR sequences were observed very rarely across donors, whereas some public TCRs were present in many individuals. When HLA alleles, especially DR and DQ, strongly co-occurred, TCR associations were difficult to assign to individual alleles. Compared with equally common non-associated chains, HLA-associated TCR beta chains in a later analysis were more clonally expanded and had lower generation probabilities. The only immune exposure information available for the cohort was CMV serostatus. Some IMGT-functional V segments, including TRBV6-2 and TRBV6-3, could not be told apart with the 87-base-pair reads, so those segments were excluded. In a later analysis, more than 15,000 TCR beta sequences were associated with specific HLA alleles at a false discovery rate of 0.05. In an earlier analysis of some 540 of the donors, most TCR beta V segments appeared in productive rearrangements about 87% or about 30% of the time, broadly matching IMGT annotations. The sequencing pipeline was judged likely to have produced a cluster of highly shared sequence variants as a technical artifact. Three of the identified cytomegalovirus-associated TCR beta chains were confirmed in vitro to be specific for cytomegalovirus antigens. Presence/absence analyses assumed roughly uniform sequencing depth across donors, an assumption that may not hold. A total of roughly 160 TCR beta chains were listed by the study as associated with cytomegalovirus.

In the germline V gene, CDR1 corresponds to MGHRA and CDR2 to YSYEKL. Trimming takes 5 bases off V and 3 bases off J; junction bases not matched to a gene: 3. The CDR3 contains 13 residues, cysteine and phenylalanine counted. Only the CDR3 region is kept as DNA, spanning 39 bases read in frame from base 1. In this sample, this clone turned up a few times. The antigen this receptor binds is unknown. No per-base quality is available; no much larger clone lies one base away. This receptor was taken from a middle-aged woman in good health and CMV-seropositive. The sequencing sample was made of PBMCs. The chain is assembled from TRBV4-1 and TRBJ1-2; TRBD1 fits 7 bases in the junction. The CDR3: CASSEGQDYGYTF. The sequenced DNA: TGCGCCAGCAGCGAAGGACAGGACTATGGCTACACCTTC.